Shown below are 11 T cell receptor beta chains from a single sample sequenced in a study of T cells in Graves' hyperthyroidism and ophthalmopathy. TCR beta CDR3 sequences were amplified from RNA transcripts. Researchers ran a first-round RT-PCR on the TCR CDR3 using the HTBI primer set. Using its own MiXCR run on the multiplex PCR reads, TCRdb lists one record per CDR3 protein. The sample has roughly 750,000 distinct CDR3 sequences, about 17% seen once. The sequenced sample was blood. The receptor source for this set is a man aged 18 to 30 with Graves' hyperthyroidism.

This clonotype was observed a handful of times. J is TRBJ2-2 and V is TRBV7-9, with D perhaps TRBD1 or TRBD2 (5 bases each). This CDR3 spans 17 amino acids. CDR1 and CDR2 (germline): SEHNR, FQNEAQ (reference sequence). Trimming removed 5 bases at V and 0 bases at J, with 16 bases between. The CDR3 DNA sequence: TGTGCCAGCAGCGCGATCCCAGGGACCGCGAACACCGGGGAGCTGTTTTTT. It codes for CASSAIPGTANTGELFF.

The table lists this clonotype with many counts. This chain connects TRBV30 to TRBJ1-2; D not certain. The CDR3 sequence is 11 residues long. Germline lookup yields CDR1 GTSNPN and CDR2 SVGIG (reference sequence). V gave up 5 bases and J gave up 10 bases, with 14 bases separating them. The CDR3 reads CAWGEREDYTF. DNA of the CDR3: TGTGCCTGGGGGGAGCGTGAGGACTACACCTTC.

In its sample, this clonotype was seen a few times. The CDR3 bases are TGCGCCAGCAGCCAAGATAACGGTGGCAGCTTCAACACTGAAGCTTTCTTT. Translation: CASSQDNGGSFNTEAFF. The V and J genes are TRBV4-1 and TRBJ1-1; D is ambiguous. Trimming cost V 0 bases and J 2 bases, with 16 bases left between them. This CDR3 has 17 amino acids. Germline V CDR1 and CDR2: MGHRA, YSYEKL.

The chain links TRBV7-2 to TRBJ2-7; 8 bases match TRBD1. Germline CDR1 SGHTA, CDR2 FQGNSA. The junction had 5 bases not matched to a gene; V was cut back by 2 bases and J by 5 bases. The CDR3 spans 14 residues. CDR3 bases: TGTGCCAGCAGCTTAACGGGACAGGTTAACGAGCAGTACTTC. This encodes CASSLTGQVNEQYF.

The sample holds one count of this clonotype. One junction end disagrees with the germline gene, perhaps due to a read error. The rearrangement uses TRBV5-1 and TRBJ2-1, with 11 bases aligning to TRBD2. The CDR3 length is 15 residues. Germline V lookup: CDR1 SGHRS, CDR2 YFSETQ. The CDR3 loop reads CASSVSGRAMGEQFF. In DNA, the CDR3 is TGTGCCAGCAGCGTTAGCGGGAGGGCCATGGGGGAGCAGTTCTTC.

This chain links TRBV3-1 with TRBJ2-2; D is uncertain. Trimming pared 4 bases from V and 1 base from J, leaving 10 bases between. Per the germline V gene, CDR1 is LGHDT and CDR2 is YNNKEL (reference sequence). This CDR3 region has 15 residues. The CDR3, as DNA: TGTGCCAGCAGCCGTTCGTGGGGGAACACCGGGGAGCTGTTTTTT. Translated, it gives CASSRSWGNTGELFF.

This clonotype was observed at least ten times. The chain's CDR3 is CSATRTNTGELFF. As DNA, the CDR3 is TGCAGTGCTACCCGTACGAACACCGGGGAGCTGTTTTTT. The genes are TRBV20-1 and TRBJ2-2; no clear D. V was cut by 4 bases and J by 0 bases, with 6 bases left in between. The CDR3 loop spans 13 amino acids. Germline-derived CDR1 and CDR2 are DFQATT and SNEGSKA (reference sequence).

This clonotype was found a few times. The J gene is TRBJ2-7, the V gene TRBV14, with a tentative D call TRBD2 (6 bases). CDR3 length: 16 residues. Trimming removed 4 bases from V and 6 bases from J, with 22 bases in between. The germline V gene has CDR1 SGHDN and CDR2 FVKESK. The CDR3 DNA follows: TGTGCCAGCAGCCCGTGGAGGGGAGCGATCGGGGGCGAGCAGTACTTC. This codes for CASSPWRGAIGGEQYF.

This clonotype appeared many times. The chain has TRBV10-3 and TRBJ2-7, with D hard to call. Trimming took off 0 bases at V and 3 bases at J, with 12 bases between the two ends. The germline CDR1 and CDR2 sequences are ENHRY and SYGVKD. The CDR3 covers 15 residues. The CDR3 sequence: CAISESIANYYEQYF. In nucleotides, the CDR3 is TGTGCCATCAGTGAGTCGATAGCTAACTACTACGAGCAGTACTTC.

This clonotype was detected many times. The rearrangement joins TRBV7-2 to TRBJ2-3, with 8 bases lining up with TRBD2. J was trimmed by 2 bases and V by 2 bases; bases with no gene match: 9. CDR3 size: 17 residues. Germline lookup yields CDR1 SGHTA and CDR2 FQGNSA. The CDR3 DNA is TGTGCCAGCAGCTTACCCGAGCGGGAGAGGGTCACAGATACGCAGTATTTT. Encoded protein: CASSLPERERVTDTQYF.

The chain employs TRBV7-9 and TRBJ1-5; no reliable D call. The CDR3 totals 13 residues. Germline CDR1 and CDR2: SEHNR and FQNEAQ (reference sequence). The ends were cut back, 5 bases at V and 7 bases at J, with 12 bases in the middle. The CDR3 DNA sequence: TGTGCCAGCAGCCCCGTTGGGGAACAGCCCCAGCATTTT. The encoded protein is CASSPVGEQPQHF.